A single sample is the source of the 8 T cell receptor beta chains below, sequenced in a study of T cells in Graves' hyperthyroidism and ophthalmopathy. There were TCR beta CDR3 regions amplified from RNA transcripts. During a first-round RT-PCR of the TCR CDR3, the HTBI primer set was used. Each CDR3 protein is one row after TCRdb ran MiXCR on the multiplex PCR reads. Among over 500,000 distinct CDR3 sequences listed, 12% to 15% were seen once. The sequenced material came from blood. These TCRs come from a woman in her forties with Graves' hyperthyroidism.

V gene TRBV19 combines with J gene TRBJ2-2, with D perhaps matching TRBD2 (6 bases). Trimming took 5 bases from V and 0 from J, leaving 19 bases between them. Germline V gene lookup returns CDR1 LNHDA and CDR2 SQIVND (reference sequence). The CDR3 has 18 amino acids. The CDR3 sequence: CASSGWDSETTNTGELFF. For the CDR3, the DNA is TGTGCCAGTAGTGGCTGGGACTCCGAGACGACGAACACCGGGGAGCTGTTTTTT.

This clonotype was seen at least ten times. The rearrangement uses TRBV12-3 or TRBV12-4 and TRBJ1-1; the match to TRBD1 covers 9 bases. With 5 bases clipped from V and 5 bases from J, the junction kept 9 bases outside the gene matches. This CDR3 has 15 residues. For the CDR3, the DNA is TGTGCCAGCAGTCCGGAACAGGGGGCGCGAACTGAAGCTTTCTTT. This codes for CASSPEQGARTEAFF.

In this sample, this clonotype turned up many times. The chain carries TRBV28 and TRBJ1-2; 9 nucleotides agree with TRBD1. V shed 5 bases, J shed 8 bases, and the junction held 15 bases outside the gene matches. Germline CDR1 is MDHEN and CDR2 is SYDVKM. This CDR3 has 16 amino acids. The DNA for the CDR3 is TGTGCCAGCAGTACCCCCGGGACAGGGTTGTCGTTGGGCTACACCTTC. Translation gives CASSTPGTGLSLGYTF.

Ten or more counts support this clonotype. This chain uses TRBV24-1 with TRBJ1-5, with D possibly being TRBD1 (5 bases). This CDR3 comprises 14 residues. V lost 3 bases and J 4 bases, leaving 9 bases between the germline ends. In germline, CDR1 is KGHDR, CDR2 SFDVKD. CDR3 sequence (DNA): TGTGCCACCAGTGATACAGGTGGGAATCAGCCCCAGCATTTT. Protein product: CATSDTGGNQPQHF.

This clonotype has more than one count but fewer than ten. The chain combines TRBV29-1 with TRBJ2-7; D ambiguous. Germline CDR1 is SQVTM and CDR2 is ANQGSEA. V lost 5 bases to trimming and J lost 3 bases, with 11 bases between them. CDR3 length equals 12 residues. The CDR3 region is CSVKFSNYEQYF. DNA for the CDR3: TGCAGCGTTAAGTTCAGTAACTACGAGCAGTACTTC.

This sequence joins TRBV15 and TRBJ1-2; 9 positions agree with TRBD1. Unmatched junction bases numbered 8, after V lost 6 bases and J lost 6 bases. The CDR3 sequence is 14 residues long. The germline V gene has CDR1 LNHNV and CDR2 YYDKDF (reference sequence). The CDR3 loop reads CATSRDRDFHGYTF. In DNA, the CDR3 is TGTGCCACCAGTAGGGACAGGGATTTCCATGGCTACACCTTC.

With respect to this clonotype: A much larger clone is a single base away; this may be a read error. The gene calls are TRBV4-1 and TRBJ1-5; D possibly corresponds to TRBD1 (6 bases). Germline V gene sequence: CDR1 MGHRA, CDR2 YSYEKL. CDR3 length equals 16 residues. Trimming took off 5 bases at V and 5 bases at J, with 19 bases between the two ends. The CDR3 is CASSTVAQGYDQPQHF. CDR3 coding DNA: TGCGCCAGCAGCACTGTCGCCCAGGGGTACGATCAGCCCCAGCATTTT.

This clonotype was counted ten times or more. This chain uses TRBV27 with TRBJ1-1; 9 bases agree with TRBD1. Germline V gene lookup returns CDR1 MNHEY and CDR2 SMNVEV (reference sequence). Trimming removed 7 bases from V and 3 bases from J; junction bases left unmatched: 15. The CDR3 contains 17 residues. CDR3 sequence reads: CASTRTGTGFSYTEAFF. CDR3 in DNA: TGTGCCAGCACTCGAACCGGGACAGGGTTTTCGTACACTGAAGCTTTCTTT.